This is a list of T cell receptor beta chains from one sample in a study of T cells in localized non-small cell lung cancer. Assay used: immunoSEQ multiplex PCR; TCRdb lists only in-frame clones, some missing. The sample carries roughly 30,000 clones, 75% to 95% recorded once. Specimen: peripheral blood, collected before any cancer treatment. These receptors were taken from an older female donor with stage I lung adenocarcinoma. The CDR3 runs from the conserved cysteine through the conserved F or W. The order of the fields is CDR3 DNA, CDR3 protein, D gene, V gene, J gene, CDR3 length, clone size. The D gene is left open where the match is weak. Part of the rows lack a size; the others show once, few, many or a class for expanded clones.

CDR3nt: TGTGCCAGCAGTTACTCGCTTAGGATAGAAAAACTGTTTTTT
CDR3aa: CASSYSLRIEKLFF
d_gene: NA
v_gene: TRBV6-5
j_gene: TRBJ1-4
len: 14
abundance: NA

CDR3nt: TGTGCCAGTAGTATAACGGGCGGTTATCAGCCCCAGCATTTT
CDR3aa: CASSITGGYQPQHF
d_gene: NA
v_gene: TRBV19
j_gene: TRBJ1-5
len: 14
abundance: NA

CDR3nt: TGTGCCAGCAGAGCCACAGGTCGAGATACGCAGTATTTT
CDR3aa: CASRATGRDTQYF
d_gene: NA
v_gene: TRBV6-5
j_gene: TRBJ2-3
len: 13
abundance: NA

CDR3nt: TGTGCCAGCAGTCGGACACGGTACCCAGAAGCTTTCTTT
CDR3aa: CASSRTRYPEAFF
d_gene: NA
v_gene: TRBV2
j_gene: TRBJ1-1
len: 13
abundance: NA

CDR3nt: TGTGCCAGCGGGACAGGGGGCTTCTCTGGGGCCAACGTCCTGACTTTC
CDR3aa: CASGTGGFSGANVLTF
d_gene: TRBD1
v_gene: TRBV27
j_gene: TRBJ2-6
len: 16
abundance: NA

CDR3nt: TGCGCCAGCACTCCCGGACGGGGCAAAAACATTCAGTACTTC
CDR3aa: CASTPGRGKNIQYF
d_gene: NA
v_gene: TRBV5-1
j_gene: TRBJ2-4
len: 14
abundance: NA

CDR3nt: TGCGCCAGCAGCCCCTCCGGGGCCCCCTACGAGCAGTACTTC
CDR3aa: CASSPSGAPYEQYF
d_gene: NA
v_gene: TRBV4-1
j_gene: TRBJ2-7
len: 14
abundance: NA

CDR3nt: TGTGCCAGCTCACCCTCAAACATTCCCTACGAGCAGTACTTC
CDR3aa: CASSPSNIPYEQYF
d_gene: NA
v_gene: TRBV18
j_gene: TRBJ2-7
len: 14
abundance: NA

CDR3nt: TGTGCCAGCAGCGCTATCTCTGGGGCCAACGTCCTGACTTTC
CDR3aa: CASSAISGANVLTF
d_gene: NA
v_gene: TRBV9
j_gene: TRBJ2-6
len: 14
abundance: NA

CDR3nt: TGTGCCAGCAGCTTAGGTGGGGGGCCGCTCAATGAGCAGTTCTTC
CDR3aa: CASSLGGGPLNEQFF
d_gene: NA
v_gene: TRBV5-4
j_gene: TRBJ2-1
len: 15
abundance: NA

CDR3nt: TGTGCCAGCAGTTTATTTGATGGCTACACCTTC
CDR3aa: CASSLFDGYTF
d_gene: NA
v_gene: TRBV28
j_gene: TRBJ1-2
len: 11
abundance: NA

CDR3nt: TGTGCCAGCAGCCAGGGACTAGCGGGAGTATTCGATACGCAGTATTTT
CDR3aa: CASSQGLAGVFDTQYF
d_gene: TRBD2
v_gene: TRBV28
j_gene: TRBJ2-3
len: 16
abundance: NA

CDR3nt: TGTGCCAGCAGCTTGGTAAGAACTGAAGCTTTCTTT
CDR3aa: CASSLVRTEAFF
d_gene: NA
v_gene: TRBV7-2
j_gene: TRBJ1-1
len: 12
abundance: few

CDR3nt: TGTGCCAGCAGGATTAGCGGGGGGGCAGATACGCAGTATTTT
CDR3aa: CASRISGGADTQYF
d_gene: TRBD2
v_gene: TRBV2
j_gene: TRBJ2-3
len: 14
abundance: NA

CDR3nt: TGTGCCAGCAGTTACGGGCAGGGGAACTACGAGCAGTACTTC
CDR3aa: CASSYGQGNYEQYF
d_gene: NA
v_gene: TRBV6-5
j_gene: TRBJ2-7
len: 14
abundance: NA

CDR3nt: TGTGCCAGCGAACCGGGACAGGGGGCAGAAGAGCAGTTCTTC
CDR3aa: CASEPGQGAEEQFF
d_gene: TRBD1
v_gene: TRBV6-1
j_gene: TRBJ2-1
len: 14
abundance: NA

CDR3nt: TGTGCCAGCAGTGTCGGGTTGGGATTTGTTGAGACCCAGTACTTC
CDR3aa: CASSVGLGFVETQYF
d_gene: NA
v_gene: TRBV6-1
j_gene: TRBJ2-5
len: 15
abundance: NA

CDR3nt: TGTGCCAGCACCCCCCAGGTTGGCCTCTCCTACGAGCAGTACTTC
CDR3aa: CASTPQVGLSYEQYF
d_gene: NA
v_gene: TRBV6-5
j_gene: TRBJ2-7
len: 15
abundance: NA

CDR3nt: TGCGCCAGCAGCTTCGGACAGGGTCAAGAGACCCAGTACTTC
CDR3aa: CASSFGQGQETQYF
d_gene: TRBD1
v_gene: TRBV5-1
j_gene: TRBJ2-5
len: 14
abundance: NA

CDR3nt: TGTGCCAGCAGTTGGACAGGGGGTGCCTACGAGCAGTACTTC
CDR3aa: CASSWTGGAYEQYF
d_gene: TRBD1
v_gene: TRBV6-6
j_gene: TRBJ2-7
len: 14
abundance: once

CDR3nt: TGTGCCAGCAGCTTAGCGGGACGGGGGCTAGAGGCCAAAAACATTCAGTACTTC
CDR3aa: CASSLAGRGLEAKNIQYF
d_gene: NA
v_gene: TRBV7-4
j_gene: TRBJ2-4
len: 18
abundance: NA

CDR3nt: TGTGCCAGCAATACCCCGGGACAGGGAGCAACTAATGAAAAACTGTTTTTT
CDR3aa: CASNTPGQGATNEKLFF
d_gene: TRBD1
v_gene: TRBV28
j_gene: TRBJ1-4
len: 17
abundance: NA

CDR3nt: TGTGCCAGTAGTCTCGGGGGAGAGACCTACAATGAGCAGTTCTTC
CDR3aa: CASSLGGETYNEQFF
d_gene: NA
v_gene: TRBV19
j_gene: TRBJ2-1
len: 15
abundance: NA

CDR3nt: TGCGCCAGCAGCTCACGGGGGGGAGTGTCCAATGAGCAGTTCTTC
CDR3aa: CASSSRGGVSNEQFF
d_gene: TRBD2
v_gene: TRBV5-1
j_gene: TRBJ2-1
len: 15
abundance: NA

CDR3nt: TGTGCCAGCAGTGAGGACAGGGGGATCTACAATGAGCAGTTCTTC
CDR3aa: CASSEDRGIYNEQFF
d_gene: TRBD1
v_gene: TRBV6-4
j_gene: TRBJ2-1
len: 15
abundance: NA

CDR3nt: TGTGCCAGCAGCTTCACCTACGAGCAGTACTTC
CDR3aa: CASSFTYEQYF
d_gene: NA
v_gene: TRBV14
j_gene: TRBJ2-7
len: 11
abundance: few

CDR3nt: TGCGCCAGCAGCTCGGCGGGTTTGGAAGATACGCAGTATTTT
CDR3aa: CASSSAGLEDTQYF
d_gene: NA
v_gene: TRBV5-1
j_gene: TRBJ2-3
len: 14
abundance: NA

CDR3nt: TGTGCCAGCAGTGTTGACCTTGGAGTCACCATATATTTT
CDR3aa: CASSVDLGVTIYF
d_gene: NA
v_gene: TRBV6-1
j_gene: TRBJ1-3
len: 13
abundance: once

CDR3nt: TGTGCCAGCAGCGGGGCCGGGACCCCAAGAGAGACCCAGTACTTC
CDR3aa: CASSGAGTPRETQYF
d_gene: NA
v_gene: TRBV9
j_gene: TRBJ2-5
len: 15
abundance: NA